This TCR beta chain was observed in a study of CXCR3-negative and CXCR3-positive naive CD8 T cells. Study-wide findings and caveats: Fresh PBMCs went into most assays, and CXCR3 expression partly declined after cryopreservation. Much lower diversity was found in memory CD8+ cells, while both naive subsets had comparably high diversity. Comparison of naive cells showed more hydrophobic TRB CDR3s in CXCR3-positive than in CXCR3-negative naive cells. Memory cells differed in TRBV-TRBJ usage, but naive CXCR3-negative and CXCR3-positive cells had similar usage. Because surface CD5 did not distinguish the naive subsets, TCR strength was inferred from TRB CDR3 properties.

Worth noting for this clonotype: What it binds is not known.

The CDR3 has 13 residues. The TRB cDNA libraries were prepared by 5' RACE with UMI labels. TCRdb processed the 5' RACE reads again and assigns one entry to each CDR3 protein, with no DNA. This table lists about 140,000 distinct CDR3 sequences. This chain joins TRBV12-3 or TRBV12-4 and TRBJ2-5. The clonotype comes from a human donor in good health. Some clones in this sample may be carry-over from other donors' samples. The specimen sequenced was naive CXCR3+ CD8+ T cells from blood. The sample's subset: CD45RO-CCR7+CD27+CD95- naive CD8+ T cells expressing CXCR3 (TNR3+). This CDR3 reads CASSQGYGETQYF.